Below, 11 T cell receptor beta chains from the same sample are listed, as sequenced in a study of blood T cell repertoires in COVID-19. Using immunoSEQ multiplex PCR, the repertoire was profiled, and TCRdb retains in-frame clones only, with some absent. The sample lists about 69,000 clones, nearly 80% seen once, with around 50% in the top ten. Sequenced: peripheral blood. These receptors were collected from a human donor in a cohort sampled during active COVID-19.

This chain joins TRBV7-9 and TRBJ1-4, with TRBD1 matching over 12 bases. Germline loops: CDR1 SEHNR, CDR2 FQNEAQ (reference sequence). The CDR3 totals 19 residues. V shed 5 bases and J 6 bases; nucleotides not matched to a gene: 16. The CDR3 protein is CASSTIVTGTGGMYEKLFF. For the CDR3, the DNA is TGTGCCAGCAGCACAATAGTCACCGGGACAGGGGGCATGTATGAAAAACTGTTTTTT.

This clone appeared once. The chain links TRBV27 to TRBJ1-5, with unresolved D. Germline lookup yields CDR1 MNHEY and CDR2 SMNVEV (reference sequence). The CDR3 runs 15 residues. V was pared by 2 bases and J by 2 bases, with 10 bases between. This chain's CDR3 is CASSLPPGGNQPQHF. CDR3 coding DNA: TGTGCCAGCAGTTTACCCCCGGGTGGCAATCAGCCCCAGCATTTT.

The table lists this clone with a few counts. The V gene is TRBV10-3, the J gene TRBJ2-7; D may be TRBD2 (6 bases). Per germline, CDR1 ENHRY and CDR2 SYGVKD. The CDR3 consists of 12 residues. The V end was cut by 8 bases, the J end by 6 bases, with 14 bases between. The CDR3 loop reads CAISKTEGEQYF. The CDR3 nucleotides are TGTGCCATCTCCAAGACGGAGGGCGAGCAGTACTTC.

CDR3 in DNA: TGTGCCAGCAGCAATTCACTTCCTCGACCGTCATATCCACGGACAGAAGGGGCCTACGAGCAGTACTTC. Encoded protein: CASSNSLPRPSYPRTEGAYEQYF. The chain links TRBV21-1 to TRBJ2-7; the DNA was not compared with TRBD1, the D call given in the table. TRBV21-1 counts as a pseudogene. The CDR3 covers 23 residues.

This chain uses TRBV7-2 with TRBJ1-4; D gene uncertain. The ends were cut back, 0 bases at V and 7 bases at J, with 18 bases in the middle. This CDR3 is 17 amino acids long. The germline gives CDR1 SGHTA, CDR2 FQGNSA. In nucleotides, the CDR3 is TGTGCCAGCAGCTTAGCGGCCCTCGGGAAGACGGGTGAAAAACTGTTTTTT. Amino acids: CASSLAALGKTGEKLFF.

V and J are TRBV10-2 and TRBJ1-2, with a weak D call TRBD1 (5 bases). Deletions cut 3 bases from V and 4 bases from J, with 15 bases between. Germline V gene lookup returns CDR1 WSHSY and CDR2 SAAADI. The CDR3 is 15 amino acids. The DNA for the CDR3 is TGCGCCAGCAGTGAAATACCGGACACAGTCTATGGCTACACCTTC. Its protein is CASSEIPDTVYGYTF.

The CDR3 region is CATSVDASGTTDTQYF. The CDR3 region has the DNA TGTGCCACCAGTGTGGATGCTAGCGGGACCACAGATACGCAGTATTTT. The chain links TRBV24-1 to TRBJ2-3; TRBD2 agrees at 9 bases. The CDR3 covers 16 residues. Germline CDR1 and CDR2: KGHDR and SFDVKD. The ends lost 5 bases at V and 2 bases at J; junction bases unmatched: 7.

The rearrangement joins TRBV19 to TRBJ1-6, with 7 bases that match TRBD1. The CDR3 is made up of 17 amino acids. Germline-derived CDR1 and CDR2 are LNHDA and SQIVND (reference sequence). The ends lost 5 bases at V and 1 base at J; junction bases unmatched: 8. CDR3 sequence reads: CASSPRDRKSYNSPLHF. CDR3 coding DNA: TGTGCCAGTAGTCCCCGGGACAGAAAGTCCTATAATTCACCCCTCCACTTT.

The chain uses TRBV28 and TRBJ2-1; 7 bases fit TRBD2. Germline CDR1 MDHEN, CDR2 SYDVKM. J lost 13 bases, V lost 3 bases, and 15 bases had no gene match. The CDR3 contains 15 residues. CDR3 DNA sequence: TGTGCCAGCAGTTTCGGGACGGAATCTAGCGGACTCCAGTTCTTC. It translates to CASSFGTESSGLQFF.

This clone has a single count. The chain recombines TRBV11-2 with TRBJ2-3, with TRBD2 matching over 11 bases. Germline V gene lookup returns CDR1 SGHAT and CDR2 FQNNGV. The CDR3 loop spans 16 amino acids. V gave up 3 bases and J gave up 4 bases; unmatched junction bases: 6. The chain's CDR3 is CASSFRLAGRSDTQYF. CDR3 sequence (DNA): TGTGCCAGCAGCTTCCGACTAGCGGGGAGGTCAGATACGCAGTATTTT. Variable domain in full (rest from reference TRBV11-2 and TRBJ2-3): EAGVAQSPRYKIIEKRQSVAFWCNPISGHATLYWYQQILGQGPKLLIQFQNNGVVDDSQLPKDRFSAERLKGVDSTLKIQPAKLEDSAVYLCASSFRLAGRSDTQYFGPGTRLTVL.

The chain employs TRBV7-2 and TRBJ2-7; D unclear. Trimming shortened V by 3 bases and J by 2 bases, and 2 bases separated the two germline ends. CDR1 is SGHTA, CDR2 FQGNSA, per germline. The CDR3 has 11 residues. The chain's CDR3 is CASSFAYEQYF. CDR3 coding DNA: TGTGCCAGCAGCTTCGCCTACGAGCAGTACTTC.